This TCR beta chain was recovered during a study of T cell responses to AZD1222 COVID-19 vaccine. Broader study findings: Samples come after the peak T cell response, not at day 14. Close to half of spike-specific TCRs reportedly recognize unmutated variant regions.

In regard to this clone: The antigen remains unidentified.

The assay was immunoSEQ multiplex PCR, and TCRdb's table has in-frame clones only and misses some. The sample consists of approximately 180,000 clones, 90% of them appearing once. The CDR3 loop spans 12 amino acids. Germline V lookup: CDR1 MDHEN, CDR2 SYDVKM. V dropped 7 bases and J dropped 0 bases, with 6 bases sitting between them. The TCR sequence derives from an adult in good health. This sequence joins TRBV28 and TRBJ1-2, with D hard to call. The starting material was peripheral blood, obtained on day 0 of AZD1222 vaccination. CDR3 coding DNA: TGTGCCAGCACGACGGCTAACTATGGCTACACCTTC. This encodes CASTTANYGYTF.